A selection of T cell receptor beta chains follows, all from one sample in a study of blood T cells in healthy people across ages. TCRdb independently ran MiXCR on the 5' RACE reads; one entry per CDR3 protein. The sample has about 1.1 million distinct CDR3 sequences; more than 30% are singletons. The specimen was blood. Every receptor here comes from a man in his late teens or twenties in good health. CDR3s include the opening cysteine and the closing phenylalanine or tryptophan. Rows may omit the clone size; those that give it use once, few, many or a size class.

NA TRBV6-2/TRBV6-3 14 CASKRDRGAEGYTF
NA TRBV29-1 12 CSTSGTGTEQYF
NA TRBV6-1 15 CASSERQIGGETQYF
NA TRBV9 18 CASSVATSGRERTGELFF
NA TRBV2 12 CASRGPEYGYTF
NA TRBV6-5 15 CASSYSSLTGYGYTF
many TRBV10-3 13 CAIRDGTEETQYF
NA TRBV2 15 CASRFRDTFQETQYF
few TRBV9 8 CASSPDTF
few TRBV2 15 CASRADTTGNTEAFF